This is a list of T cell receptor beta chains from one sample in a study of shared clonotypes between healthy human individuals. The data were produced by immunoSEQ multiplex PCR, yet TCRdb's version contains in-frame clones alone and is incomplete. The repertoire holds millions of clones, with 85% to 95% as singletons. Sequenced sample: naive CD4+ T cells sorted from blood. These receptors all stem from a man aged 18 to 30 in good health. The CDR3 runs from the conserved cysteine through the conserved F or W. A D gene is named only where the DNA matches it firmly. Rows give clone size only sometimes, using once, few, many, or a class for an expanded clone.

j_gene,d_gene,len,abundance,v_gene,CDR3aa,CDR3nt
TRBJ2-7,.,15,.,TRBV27,CASSLEPGSSYEQYF,TGTGCCAGCAGTCTCGAACCAGGCAGCTCCTACGAGCAGTACTTC
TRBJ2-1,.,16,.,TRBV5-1,CASSLDAGLSYNEQFF,TGCGCCAGCAGCTTGGATGCGGGACTCTCCTACAATGAGCAGTTCTTC
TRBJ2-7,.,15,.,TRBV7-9,CASSLGTLIHDEQYF,TGTGCCAGCAGCTTAGGGACTCTTATCCACGACGAGCAGTACTTC
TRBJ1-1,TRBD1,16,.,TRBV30,CAWSPRDRVGWGEAFF,TGTGCCTGGAGTCCCCGGGACAGGGTGGGATGGGGTGAAGCTTTCTTT
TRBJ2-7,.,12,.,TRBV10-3,CAISGTAREQYF,TGTGCCATCAGTGGTACGGCGCGCGAGCAGTACTTC
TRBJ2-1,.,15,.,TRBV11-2,CASRPFGAEYNEQFF,TGTGCCAGCAGGCCGTTTGGGGCGGAATACAATGAGCAGTTCTTC
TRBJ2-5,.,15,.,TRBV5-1,CASSLAGVISETQYF,TGCGCCAGCAGCTTAGCAGGGGTGATAAGTGAGACCCAGTACTTC
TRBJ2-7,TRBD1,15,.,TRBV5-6,CASTYAGTGAYEQYF,TGTGCCAGCACCTATGCCGGGACAGGGGCCTACGAGCAGTACTTC
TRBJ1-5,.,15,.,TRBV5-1,CASSLGGDKYQPQHF,TGCGCCAGCAGCTTGGGCGGGGACAAGTATCAGCCCCAGCATTTT
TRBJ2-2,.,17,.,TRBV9,CASSVGVQGKTSGELFF,TGTGCCAGCAGCGTAGGCGTTCAGGGGAAGACGTCCGGGGAGCTGTTTTTT
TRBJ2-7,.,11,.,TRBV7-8,CASSLGAGQYF,TGTGCCAGCAGCTTAGGAGCCGGGCAGTACTTC
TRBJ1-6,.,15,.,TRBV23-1,CASSRGDPASSPLHF,TGCGCCAGCAGTCGGGGGGACCCAGCCAGTTCACCCCTCCACTTT
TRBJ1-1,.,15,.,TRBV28,CASISGGVLNTEAFF,TGTGCCAGCATCTCGGGGGGGGTCCTGAACACTGAAGCTTTCTTT
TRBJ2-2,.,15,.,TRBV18,CASSPRDTNTGELFF,TGTGCCAGCTCACCAAGAGACACTAACACCGGGGAGCTGTTTTTT
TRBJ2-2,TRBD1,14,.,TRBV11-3,CASSLSGGIGELFF,TGTGCCAGCAGCTTATCAGGGGGAATCGGGGAGCTGTTTTTT
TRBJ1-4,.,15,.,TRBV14,CASSLRQPTNEKLFF,TGTGCCAGCAGCCTTCGACAGCCAACTAATGAAAAACTGTTTTTT
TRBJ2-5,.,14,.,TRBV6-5,CASSYYDRSETQYF,TGTGCCAGCAGTTACTACGACAGGTCCGAGACCCAGTACTTC
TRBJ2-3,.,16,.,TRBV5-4,CASSLRAGSWTDTQYF,TGTGCCAGCAGCTTGAGGGCGGGGTCTTGGACAGATACGCAGTATTTT
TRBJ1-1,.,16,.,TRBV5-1,CASSLSPAGVGTEAFF,TGCGCCAGCAGCTTGAGTCCGGCAGGGGTCGGCACTGAAGCTTTCTTT
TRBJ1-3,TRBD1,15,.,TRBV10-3,CAIRGTGAIGNTIYF,TGTGCCATTCGGGGGACAGGGGCGATAGGAAACACCATATATTTT
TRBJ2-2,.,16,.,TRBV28,CASSSEAGTAWRELFF,TGTGCCAGCAGTTCCGAAGCCGGGACTGCCTGGCGGGAGCTGTTTTTT
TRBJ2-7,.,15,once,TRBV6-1,CASSAPWPVGYEQYF,TGTGCCAGCAGTGCGCCTTGGCCAGTAGGATACGAGCAGTACTTC
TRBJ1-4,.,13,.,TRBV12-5,CASGLAGGAKLFF,TGTGCTAGTGGTTTGGCCGGCGGAGCAAAACTGTTTTTT
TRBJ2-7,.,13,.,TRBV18,CASSRGTSYEQYF,TGTGCCAGCTCAAGGGGGACCTCCTACGAGCAGTACTTC
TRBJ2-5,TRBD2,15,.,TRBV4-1,CASRSLAGYQETQYF,TGCGCCAGCAGATCCCTAGCGGGGTACCAAGAGACCCAGTACTTC
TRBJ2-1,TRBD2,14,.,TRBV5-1,CASSSLAGNDEQFF,TGCGCCAGCAGCTCACTAGCGGGGAATGATGAGCAGTTCTTC
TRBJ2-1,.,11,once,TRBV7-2,CASTITTSQFF,TGTGCCAGCACCATCACCACTTCGCAGTTCTTC
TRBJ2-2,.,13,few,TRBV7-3,CASSLIRTGELFF,TGTGCCAGCAGCCTTATAAGAACCGGGGAGCTGTTTTTT
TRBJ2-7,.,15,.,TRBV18,CASSPPGGLGYEQYF,TGTGCCAGCTCACCACCGGGGGGGCTCGGCTACGAGCAGTACTTC
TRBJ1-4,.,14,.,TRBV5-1,CASSLGQGLEKLFF,TGCGCCAGCAGCTTGGGGCAGGGTTTGGAAAAACTGTTTTTT
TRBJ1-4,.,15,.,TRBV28,CASRKQGNANEKLFF,TGTGCCAGCAGGAAACAGGGTAATGCTAATGAAAAACTGTTTTTT
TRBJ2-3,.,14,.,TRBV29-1,CSVDRQTSTDTQYF,TGCAGCGTTGATAGGCAGACTAGCACAGATACGCAGTATTTT
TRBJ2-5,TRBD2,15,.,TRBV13,CASSRLAGGQETQYF,TGTGCCAGCAGCCGTCTAGCGGGGGGACAAGAGACCCAGTACTTC
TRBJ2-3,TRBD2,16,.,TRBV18,CASSPPGTSRSDTQYF,TGTGCCAGCTCACCACCCGGGACTAGCCGTTCCGATACGCAGTATTTT
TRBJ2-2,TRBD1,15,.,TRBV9,CASSVGTGGTGELFF,TGTGCCAGCAGCGTGGGGACAGGGGGCACCGGGGAGCTGTTTTTT